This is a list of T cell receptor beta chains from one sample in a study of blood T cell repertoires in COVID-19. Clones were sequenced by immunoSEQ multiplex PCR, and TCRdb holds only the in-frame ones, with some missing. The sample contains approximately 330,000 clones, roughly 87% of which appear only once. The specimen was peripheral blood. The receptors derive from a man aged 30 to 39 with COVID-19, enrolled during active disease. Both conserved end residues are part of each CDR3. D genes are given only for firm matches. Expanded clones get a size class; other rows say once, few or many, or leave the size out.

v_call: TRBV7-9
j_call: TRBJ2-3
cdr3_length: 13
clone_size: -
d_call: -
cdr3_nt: TGTGCCAGCGTTTCTAATTCGGGGGATACGCAGTATTTT
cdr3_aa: CASVSNSGDTQYF

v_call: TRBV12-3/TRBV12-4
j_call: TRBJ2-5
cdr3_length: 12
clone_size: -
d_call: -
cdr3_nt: TGTGCCAGCAGTTTAGTGAGGGAGACCCAGTACTTC
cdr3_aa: CASSLVRETQYF

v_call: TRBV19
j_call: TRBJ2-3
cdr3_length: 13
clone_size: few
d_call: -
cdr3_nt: TGTGCCAGTAGTATCCAGGGTACAGATACGCAGTATTTT
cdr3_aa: CASSIQGTDTQYF

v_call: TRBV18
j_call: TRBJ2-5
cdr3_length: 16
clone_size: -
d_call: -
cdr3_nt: TGTGCCAGCTCACCCATCCACTCAGGGGGGCTGGAGACCCAGTACTTC
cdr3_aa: CASSPIHSGGLETQYF

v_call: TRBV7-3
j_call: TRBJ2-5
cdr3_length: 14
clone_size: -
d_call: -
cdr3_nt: TGTGCCAGCAGCGATCCGGGGAACCAAGAGACCCAGTACTTC
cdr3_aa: CASSDPGNQETQYF

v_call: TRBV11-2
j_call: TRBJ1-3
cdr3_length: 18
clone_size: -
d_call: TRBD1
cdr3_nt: TGTGCCAGCAGCCCGACAGGGCTCTTCCGCCTCTCTGGAAACACCATATATTTT
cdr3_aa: CASSPTGLFRLSGNTIYF

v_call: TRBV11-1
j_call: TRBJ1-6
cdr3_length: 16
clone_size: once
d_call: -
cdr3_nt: TGTGCCAGCAGATCGCACGGGGGGACCTATAATTCACCCCTCCACTTT
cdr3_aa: CASRSHGGTYNSPLHF

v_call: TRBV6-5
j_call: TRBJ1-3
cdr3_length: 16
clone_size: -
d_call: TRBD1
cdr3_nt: TGTGCCAGCAGTTACTCACAGGGGGCGGCTGGAAACACCATATATTTT
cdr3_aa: CASSYSQGAAGNTIYF

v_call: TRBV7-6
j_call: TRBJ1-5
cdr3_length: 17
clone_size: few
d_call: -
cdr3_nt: TGTGCCAGCAGCTCTCATGCGGGAAGCGGAGGATATCAGCCCCAGCATTTT
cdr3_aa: CASSSHAGSGGYQPQHF

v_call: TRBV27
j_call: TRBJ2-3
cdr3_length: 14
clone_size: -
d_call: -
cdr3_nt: TGTGCCAGCAGCAAAGGGGTCGGCACAGATACGCAGTATTTT
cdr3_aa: CASSKGVGTDTQYF

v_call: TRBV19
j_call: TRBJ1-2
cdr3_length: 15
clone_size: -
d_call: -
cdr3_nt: TGTGCCAGTAGTATTACCGGGAACGACGGCTATGGCTACACCTTC
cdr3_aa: CASSITGNDGYGYTF

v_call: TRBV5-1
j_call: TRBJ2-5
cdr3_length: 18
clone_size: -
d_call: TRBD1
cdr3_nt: TGCGCCAGCAGCTTGGAGGGACAGGGTGCGCCGTTCCAAGAGACCCAGTACTTC
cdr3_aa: CASSLEGQGAPFQETQYF

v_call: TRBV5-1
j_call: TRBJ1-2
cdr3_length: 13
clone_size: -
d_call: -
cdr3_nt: TGCGCCAGCAGCTTGGAAACGGTCTATGGCTACACCTTC
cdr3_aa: CASSLETVYGYTF

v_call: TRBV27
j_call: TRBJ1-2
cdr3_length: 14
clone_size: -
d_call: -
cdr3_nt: TGTGCCAGCAGTTCGAGACTACAGGGACGGGGCTACACCTTC
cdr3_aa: CASSSRLQGRGYTF

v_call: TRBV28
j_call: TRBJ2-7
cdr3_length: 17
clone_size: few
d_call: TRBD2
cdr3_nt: TGTGCCAGCAGGGGTCCGGGAGGTTCCTTTAGCTCCTACGAGCAGTACTTC
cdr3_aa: CASRGPGGSFSSYEQYF

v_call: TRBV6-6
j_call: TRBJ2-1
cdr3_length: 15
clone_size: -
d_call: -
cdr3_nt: TGTGCCAGCAGTTACCTGCCTCGCAGATACAATAAGCAGTTCTTC
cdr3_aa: CASSYLPRRYNKQFF

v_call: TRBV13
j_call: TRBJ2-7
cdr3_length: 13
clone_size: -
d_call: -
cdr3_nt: TGTGCCAGCAGCTTATATAGGGGTTACGAGCAGTACTTC
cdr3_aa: CASSLYRGYEQYF

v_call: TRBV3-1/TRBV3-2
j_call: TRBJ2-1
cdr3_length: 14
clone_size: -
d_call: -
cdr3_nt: TGTGCCAGCAGCCAACGTAGCTCCTACAATGAGCAGTTCTTC
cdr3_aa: CASSQRSSYNEQFF

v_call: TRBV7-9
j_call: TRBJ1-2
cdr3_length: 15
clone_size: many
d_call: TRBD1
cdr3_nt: TGTGCCAGCAGCTTAACTACAGGGGAAACCTATGGCTACACCTTC
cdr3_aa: CASSLTTGETYGYTF

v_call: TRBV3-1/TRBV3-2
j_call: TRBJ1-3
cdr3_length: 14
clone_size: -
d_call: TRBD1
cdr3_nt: TGTGCCAGCAGCCGACAGGGGGGGGGAAACACCATATATTTT
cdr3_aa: CASSRQGGGNTIYF

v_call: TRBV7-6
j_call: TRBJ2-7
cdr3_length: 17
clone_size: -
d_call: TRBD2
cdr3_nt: TGTGCCAGCAGCCGTTTGGGGGGGGGTCAGGGTGGCTACGAGCAGTACTTC
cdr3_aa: CASSRLGGGQGGYEQYF

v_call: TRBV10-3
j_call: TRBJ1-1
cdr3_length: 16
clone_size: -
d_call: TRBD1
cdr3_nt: TGTGCCATCAGTGGCGGGGGCAGGGGGCATATTACTGAAGCTTTCTTT
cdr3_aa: CAISGGGRGHITEAFF

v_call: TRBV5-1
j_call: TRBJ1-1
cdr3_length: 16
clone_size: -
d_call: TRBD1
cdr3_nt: TGCGCCAGCAGCTTGATCCGACAGGGGGCGGACACTGAAGCTTTCTTT
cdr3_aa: CASSLIRQGADTEAFF

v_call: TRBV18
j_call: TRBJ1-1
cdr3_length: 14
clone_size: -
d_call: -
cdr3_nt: TGTGCCAGCTCACCAGACAGTAGTTGGGCTGAAGCTTTCTTT
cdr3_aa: CASSPDSSWAEAFF

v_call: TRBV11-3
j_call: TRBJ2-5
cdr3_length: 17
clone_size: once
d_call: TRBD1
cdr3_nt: TGTGCCAGCAGCTTAGGGACGGGGGCAGGGGGCTCGGAGACCCAGTACTTC
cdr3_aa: CASSLGTGAGGSETQYF

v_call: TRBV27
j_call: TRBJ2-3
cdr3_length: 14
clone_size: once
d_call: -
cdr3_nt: TGTGCCAGCAGTTTATCGGCTAGCACAGATACGCAGTATTTT
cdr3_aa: CASSLSASTDTQYF

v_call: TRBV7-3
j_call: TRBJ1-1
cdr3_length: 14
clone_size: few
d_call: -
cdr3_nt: TGTGCCAGCAGCTTTCAGGGAGGGGACACTGAAGCTTTCTTT
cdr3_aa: CASSFQGGDTEAFF

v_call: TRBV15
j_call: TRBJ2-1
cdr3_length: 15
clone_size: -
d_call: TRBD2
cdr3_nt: TGTGCCACCAGCCTTAGCGGGGTCAGGGACAATGAGCAGTTCTTC
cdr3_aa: CATSLSGVRDNEQFF

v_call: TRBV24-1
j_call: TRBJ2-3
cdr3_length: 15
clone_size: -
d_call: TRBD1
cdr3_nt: TGTGCCACCAGTGATCAGACAGGGAGCACAGATACGCAGTATTTT
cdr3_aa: CATSDQTGSTDTQYF

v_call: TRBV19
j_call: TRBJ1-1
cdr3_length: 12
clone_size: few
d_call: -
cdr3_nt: TGTGCCACCCTGGGGGGGAACACTGAAGCTTTCTTT
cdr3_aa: CATLGGNTEAFF

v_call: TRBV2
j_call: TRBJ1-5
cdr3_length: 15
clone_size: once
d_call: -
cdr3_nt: TGTGCCAGCAGAGGGACAACGTATAGCAATCAGCCCCAGCATTTT
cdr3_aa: CASRGTTYSNQPQHF

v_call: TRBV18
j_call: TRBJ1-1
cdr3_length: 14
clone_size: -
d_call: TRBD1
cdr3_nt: TGTGCCAGCTCACCCCAAACAGGGGACACTGAAGCTTTCTTT
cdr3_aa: CASSPQTGDTEAFF

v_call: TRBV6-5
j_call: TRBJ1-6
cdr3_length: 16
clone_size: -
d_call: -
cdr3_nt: TGTGCCAGCAGTTACTCTGTGACAGTGGTTAATTCACCCCTCCACTTT
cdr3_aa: CASSYSVTVVNSPLHF

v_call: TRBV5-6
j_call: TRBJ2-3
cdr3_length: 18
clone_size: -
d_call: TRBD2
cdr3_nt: TGTGCCAGCAGCTTACCCTGGGGGACTAGCGGGGTAGGGGATACGCAGTATTTT
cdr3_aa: CASSLPWGTSGVGDTQYF

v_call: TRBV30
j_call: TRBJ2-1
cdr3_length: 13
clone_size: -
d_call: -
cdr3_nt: TGTGCCTGGATCTGGGGACAACACAATGAGCAGTTCTTC
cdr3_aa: CAWIWGQHNEQFF

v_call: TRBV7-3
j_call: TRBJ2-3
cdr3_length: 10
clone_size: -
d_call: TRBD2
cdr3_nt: TGTGCCGGTAGCGGGGGGAAGCAGTATTTT
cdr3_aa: CAGSGGKQYF

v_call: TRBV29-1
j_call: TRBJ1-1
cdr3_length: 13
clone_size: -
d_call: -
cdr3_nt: TGCAGCGTTGTGAACGGGGTGGGCACTGAAGCTTTCTTT
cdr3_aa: CSVVNGVGTEAFF